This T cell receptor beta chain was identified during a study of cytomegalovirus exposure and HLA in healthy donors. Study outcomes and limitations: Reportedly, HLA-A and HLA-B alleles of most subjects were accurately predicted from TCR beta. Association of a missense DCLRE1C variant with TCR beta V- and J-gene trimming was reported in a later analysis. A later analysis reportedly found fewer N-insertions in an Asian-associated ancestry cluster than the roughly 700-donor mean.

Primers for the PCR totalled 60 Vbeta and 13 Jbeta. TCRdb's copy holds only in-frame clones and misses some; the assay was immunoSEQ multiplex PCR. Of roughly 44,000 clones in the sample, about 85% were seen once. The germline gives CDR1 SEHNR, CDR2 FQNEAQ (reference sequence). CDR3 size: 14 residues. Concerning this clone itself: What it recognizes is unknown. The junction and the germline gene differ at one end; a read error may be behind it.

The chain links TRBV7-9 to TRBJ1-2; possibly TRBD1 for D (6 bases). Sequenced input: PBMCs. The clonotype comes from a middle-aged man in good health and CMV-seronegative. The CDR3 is CSSSPSGGDYDYTF. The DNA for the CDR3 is TGTTCCAGCAGCCCTAGTGGGGGCGACTATGACTACACCTTC.